Each of the 16 T cell receptor beta chains below was sequenced from the same sample in a study of T-cell reconstitution after alpha-beta-depleted transplantation in children. Unique molecular identifiers tagged the TCRbeta library. TCRdb reanalysed the PCR reads using MiXCR and keeps one entry per CDR3 protein. The sample lists around 200,000 distinct CDR3 sequences; approximately 9% were seen once. The sample in question was PBMCs from the stem cell graft donor, obtained from the stem cell graft. The receptors originated from a human donor who donated a stem cell graft to a child with acute lymphoblastic leukemia.

This clonotype has at least ten counts. The genes are TRBV15 and TRBJ1-5; the D is unclear. This CDR3 is built from 16 residues. CDR1 is LNHNV and CDR2 is YYDKDF in the germline V gene (reference sequence). Trimming stripped 5 bases from V and 6 bases from J, with 20 bases between. The CDR3 region is CATSSRDYFGGQPQHF. CDR3 in DNA: TGTGCCACCAGCTCCAGAGATTATTTCGGCGGTCAGCCCCAGCATTTT.

This sequence joins TRBV6-1 and TRBJ2-5; TRBD2 matches 15 bases. Germline CDR1 MNHNS, CDR2 SASEGT. Germline trimming cut 6 bases from V and 7 bases from J; bases unmatched to any gene: 3. CDR3 length equals 14 residues. The CDR3 loop reads CASSSGLAGGTQYF. The CDR3, as DNA: TGTGCCAGCAGCTCGGGACTAGCGGGGGGGACCCAGTACTTC.

V gene TRBV5-6 combines with J gene TRBJ2-1; TRBD1 matches at 9 bases. Trimming removed 5 bases from V and 6 bases from J; junction bases left unmatched: 18. Germline CDR1 is SGHDT and CDR2 is YYEEEE. The CDR3 is 18 residues long. This chain's CDR3 is CASRTTGQGLSYSNEQFF. In DNA form, the CDR3 reads TGTGCCAGCAGGACCACGGGACAGGGTCTCTCCTACAGCAATGAGCAGTTCTTC.

This clonotype was observed at least ten times. The genes are TRBV6-2 or TRBV6-3 and TRBJ2-3, with 9 bases that match TRBD2. The germline gives CDR1 MNHEY, CDR2 SVGEGT. The junction had 4 bases not matched to a gene; V was cut back by 6 bases and J by 6 bases. There are 13 residues in the CDR3. This CDR3 reads CASSTSGYDTQYF. The CDR3 nucleotides read TGTGCCAGCAGCACTAGCGGGTATGATACGCAGTATTTT.

V and J are TRBV7-8 and TRBJ1-2; no definite D call. The V end lost 3 bases, the J end lost 8 bases, and 13 bases lay between the germline ends. Germline-derived CDR1 and CDR2 are SGHVS and FQNEAQ. The CDR3 has 13 amino acids. The CDR3 sequence is CASSFQTDGGYTF. CDR3 nucleotide sequence: TGTGCCAGCAGCTTTCAGACTGACGGGGGCTACACCTTC.

At least ten counts were recorded for this clonotype. J is TRBJ2-1 and V is TRBV29-1; D uncertain. Trimming removed 2 bases at V and 2 bases at J, with 4 bases between. The CDR3 sequence is 12 residues long. Germline V gene sequence: CDR1 SQVTM, CDR2 ANQGSEA. CDR3 amino acids: CSVELTYNEQFF. The CDR3 DNA follows: TGCAGCGTTGAACTAACCTACAATGAGCAGTTCTTC.

This clonotype was recorded a few times. V and J are TRBV4-1 and TRBJ2-7, with TRBD2 matching 9 bases. The ends lost 1 base at V and 3 bases at J; junction bases unmatched: 7. Germline V gene data show CDR1 as MGHRA and CDR2 as YSYEKL. This CDR3 has 16 amino acids. This chain's CDR3 is CASSQVPSGGLYEQYF. The CDR3 region has the DNA TGCGCCAGCAGCCAAGTTCCCAGCGGGGGGCTCTACGAGCAGTACTTC.

This rearrangement joins TRBV29-1 to TRBJ1-1; a weak D match, TRBD1 (6 bases). The V end lost 6 bases, the J end lost 0 bases, and 11 bases lay between the germline ends. There are 13 residues in the CDR3. The germline V gene encodes CDR1 SQVTM and CDR2 ANQGSEA. The CDR3 reads CSVDSTMNTEAFF. The CDR3 coding sequence is TGCAGCGTGGACAGCACAATGAACACTGAAGCTTTCTTT.

The chain recombines TRBV27 with TRBJ1-1; D is unclear. The CDR3 loop spans 17 amino acids. Trimming cost V 7 bases and J 0 bases, with 21 bases left between them. Germline values: CDR1 MNHEY, CDR2 SMNVEV (reference sequence). CDR3 in amino acids: CASTPAGGKGMNTEAFF. The CDR3 DNA reads as TGTGCCAGCACCCCCGCAGGAGGGAAGGGTATGAACACTGAAGCTTTCTTT.

In this sample, this clonotype turned up a few times. The CDR3 nucleotides read TGCAGTGCTAGAGTACCGGGTGGAAACACTGAAGCTTTCTTT. It codes for CSARVPGGNTEAFF. J is TRBJ1-1 and V is TRBV20-1, with D unclear. The CDR3 has 14 amino acids. Trimming removed 1 base at V and 2 bases at J, with 11 bases between. Looked up from germline, CDR1 is DFQATT and CDR2 is SNEGSKA (reference sequence).

J is TRBJ1-2 and V is TRBV4-1, with D unclear. Germline CDR1 reads MGHRA; CDR2 reads YSYEKL. The V end lost 5 bases, the J end lost 1 base, and 20 bases lay between the germline ends. This CDR3 is 17 amino acids long. The CDR3 reads CASSYPGSRKINYGYTF. CDR3 bases: TGCGCCAGCAGCTATCCGGGCTCTCGGAAGATTAACTATGGCTACACCTTC.

The chain has TRBV5-1 and TRBJ1-2, with TRBD1 matching 10 bases. J lost 3 bases, V lost 4 bases, and 6 bases had no gene match. From germline, CDR1 is SGHRS and CDR2 YFSETQ. This CDR3 is 15 amino acids long. The CDR3, as DNA: TGCGCCAGCAGCAATGGACAGGGGGTCGACTATGGCTACACCTTC. This encodes CASSNGQGVDYGYTF.

This clonotype has more than one count but fewer than ten. The chain combines TRBV9 with TRBJ2-5; 10 nucleotides line up with TRBD1. This CDR3 has 17 amino acids. The junction had 10 bases not matched to a gene; V was cut back by 0 bases and J by 5 bases. CDR1 and CDR2 (germline): SGDLS, YYNGEE. CDR3 in DNA: TGTGCCAGCAGCGTAGGACAGGGGGCCGGTGGATTGGAGACCCAGTACTTC. It encodes CASSVGQGAGGLETQYF. Drawing the rest from reference TRBV9 and TRBJ2-5, the complete variable domain is DSGVTQTPKHLITATGQRVTLRCSPRSGDLSVYWYQQSLDQGLQFLIQYYNGEERAKGNILERFSAQQFPDLHSELNLSSLELGDSALYFCASSVGQGAGGLETQYFGPGTRLLVL.

This clonotype was observed at least ten times. This chain uses TRBV7-6 with TRBJ2-1; a weak D match, TRBD1 (6 bases). This CDR3 contains 14 residues. V was pared by 5 bases and J by 8 bases, with 16 bases between. Per germline, CDR1 SGHVS and CDR2 FNYEAQ. CDR3 DNA: TGTGCCAGCAGCCCAGGGGTAGCTTGGGATGAGCAGTTCTTC. Encoded protein: CASSPGVAWDEQFF.

CDR3 coding DNA: TGTGCCACTGCGGGTTCCCGGGGGGGAAGTCAGCCCCAGCATTTT. This gives the protein CATAGSRGGSQPQHF. The chain is built from TRBV28 and TRBJ1-5, with a weak D call TRBD1 (5 bases). Trimming removed 10 bases at V and 6 bases at J, with 22 bases between. Germline CDR1 is MDHEN and CDR2 is SYDVKM. The CDR3 contains 15 residues.

J is TRBJ2-7 and V is TRBV29-1, with TRBD2 matching over 7 bases. After removal of 6 bases from V and 12 bases from J, the junction contained 17 bases not matched to a gene. Germline V lookup: CDR1 SQVTM, CDR2 ANQGSEA. CDR3 length equals 13 residues. The CDR3 loop is CSVQTRDYSSPYF. The DNA of the CDR3 is TGCAGCGTCCAAACCCGGGACTACTCTTCACCGTACTTC.